This TCR beta chain was captured by sequencing in a study of molecular identifiers for immune sequencing clone quantification. General study findings and limits: Spiked Jurkat TCR RNA originating from one cell could reportedly be identified amid roughly 970,000 naive cells. For effector cells, clones above 20 RNA copies held over 99% of molecules; for naive cells, under 1%.

Remarks on this clonotype: No antigen is known for it.

Generation of bulk TCR libraries relied on previously described methods and listed TCR primers. TCRdb re-called the PCR reads through MiXCR, storing one row per CDR3 protein. This table holds 85,000 to 120,000 distinct CDR3 sequences, 30% to 35% found once. The CDR3 extends over 14 amino acids. From germline, CDR1 is MNHEY and CDR2 SMNVEV (reference sequence). V was cut by 4 bases and J by 2 bases, with 12 bases left in between. Sequences were obtained from naive CD8+ T cells from blood, with Jurkat cell RNA spiked in. Subset: FACS-sorted CD8+CD4-CCR7+CD45RA+ naive T cells. This chain uses TRBV27 with TRBJ2-7; D is possibly TRBD1 (6 bases). This TCR came from a human donor in good health. Some libraries in this study had Jurkat cell RNA spiked in. The CDR3 sequence: CASSYRENAYEQYF. In DNA form, the CDR3 reads TGTGCCAGCAGTTACAGGGAAAATGCCTACGAGCAGTACTTC.